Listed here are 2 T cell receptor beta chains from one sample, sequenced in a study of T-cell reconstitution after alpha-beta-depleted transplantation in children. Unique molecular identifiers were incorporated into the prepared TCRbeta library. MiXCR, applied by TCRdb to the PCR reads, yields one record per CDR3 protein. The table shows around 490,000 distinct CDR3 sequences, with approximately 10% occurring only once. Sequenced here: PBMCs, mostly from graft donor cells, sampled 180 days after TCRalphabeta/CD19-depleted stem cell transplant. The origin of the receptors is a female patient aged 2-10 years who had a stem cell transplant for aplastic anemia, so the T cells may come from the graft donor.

This chain's CDR3 is CASSLAVGVYNYGYTF. CDR3 nucleotide sequence: TGTGCCAGCAGCTTAGCGGTGGGGGTATACAACTATGGCTACACCTTC. The V gene is TRBV7-2, the J gene TRBJ1-2; weak D call: TRBD1 (5 bases). The CDR3 totals 16 residues. V lost 0 bases and J lost 2, with 13 bases in between. The germline CDR1 and CDR2 sequences are SGHTA and FQGNSA.

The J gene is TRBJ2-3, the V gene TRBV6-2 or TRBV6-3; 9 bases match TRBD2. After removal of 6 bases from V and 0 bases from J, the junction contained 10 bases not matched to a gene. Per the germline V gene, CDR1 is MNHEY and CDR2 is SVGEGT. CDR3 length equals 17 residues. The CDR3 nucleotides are TGTGCCAGCAGGGGCCGAAACACTAGCGGGAGCACAGATACGCAGTATTTT. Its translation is CASRGRNTSGSTDTQYF.